These 20 T cell receptor beta chains originate from one sample sequenced in a study of T cells after posttransplantation cyclophosphamide. Busulfan-fludarabine conditioning, marrow transplant, and cyclophosphamide on days +3 and +4 were administered. This table comes from immunoSEQ multiplex PCR, and its TCRdb copy is limited to in-frame clones, with some not included. The sample presents roughly 8,000 clones, none singletons. The sequencing here drew on PBMCs, taken roughly three months after allogeneic stem cell transplant with posttransplant cyclophosphamide. The receptors derive from a female patient in her sixties who received an allogeneic stem cell transplant from an unrelated donor, was CMV-positive, and had acute GVHD only. Some T cells may originate from the graft donor.

At least ten counts were recorded for this clone. The rearrangement links TRBV5-4 to TRBJ2-1; TRBD1 matches at 9 bases. With 0 bases clipped from V and 9 bases from J, the junction kept 7 bases outside the gene matches. CDR1 and CDR2 from the germline V gene are SGHNT and YYREEE (reference sequence). The CDR3 loop spans 15 amino acids. As DNA, the CDR3 is TGTGCCAGCAGCTTGGCTGGACAGGGGCAAATTGAGCAGTTCTTC. Translation: CASSLAGQGQIEQFF.

This clone came up many times. The J gene is TRBJ2-2, the V gene TRBV18, with TRBD1 matching 11 bases. The CDR3 is made up of 16 amino acids. The V gene's germline CDR1 is KGHSH and CDR2 LQKENI. Trimming removed 3 bases from V and 5 bases from J; junction bases left unmatched: 5. The CDR3 spells CASSPRTGGWTGELFF. The CDR3 DNA follows: TGTGCCAGCTCACCCAGGACAGGGGGCTGGACCGGGGAGCTGTTTTTT.

Many counts were recorded for this clone. The chain carries TRBV27 and TRBJ1-1, with TRBD1 as a possible D gene (5 bases). Germline CDR1 is MNHEY and CDR2 is SMNVEV (reference sequence). The ends were cut back, 3 bases at V and 0 bases at J, with 11 bases in the middle. The CDR3 loop spans 15 amino acids. CDR3 amino acids: CASSFGGSVNTEAFF. CDR3 DNA sequence: TGTGCCAGCAGTTTCGGGGGAAGTGTGAACACTGAAGCTTTCTTT.

This clone was recorded many times. The chain has TRBV6-4 and TRBJ1-4; D not certain. Germline values: CDR1 MRHNA, CDR2 SNTAGT. This CDR3 spans 13 amino acids. V was pared by 9 bases and J by 0 bases, with 8 bases between. The DNA for the CDR3 is TGTGCCAGGGGCCCCTCAACTAATGAAAAACTGTTTTTT. Protein product: CARGPSTNEKLFF.

In its sample, this clone was seen a few times. The CDR3 region is CASSSAGGLPEAFF. CDR3 nucleotide sequence: TGTGCCAGCAGTTCCGCCGGGGGGCTGCCTGAAGCTTTCTTT. This chain links TRBV27 with TRBJ1-1; possible D gene TRBD1, 6 bases. Between the trimmed V and J ends, which lost 4 bases and 6 bases, there was a span of 15 bases. Germline CDR1 reads MNHEY; CDR2 reads SMNVEV (reference sequence). The CDR3 has 14 residues.

This rearrangement joins TRBV7-6 to TRBJ1-6, with D unclear. This CDR3 region has 14 residues. Germline CDR1 and CDR2: SGHVS and FNYEAQ. V shed 2 bases and J shed 8 bases, with 10 bases lying between them. The CDR3 DNA sequence: TGTGCCAGCAGCTTAAAGACATCAGATTCACCCCTCCACTTT. Residues: CASSLKTSDSPLHF. The full variable domain, rest sourced from reference TRBV7-6 and TRBJ1-6, is GAGVSQSPRYKVTKRGQDVALRCDPISGHVSLYWYRQALGQGPEFLTYFNYEAQQDKSGLPNDRFSAERPEGSISTLTIQRTEQRDSAMYRCASSLKTSDSPLHFGNGTRLTVT.

This clone was recorded at least ten times. CDR3 in DNA: TGCGCCAGCAGTGAAATGCTACTAGGAGACGTCGACACCGGGGAGCTGTTTTTT. Protein product: CASSEMLLGDVDTGELFF. The genes are TRBV10-2 and TRBJ2-2; D is possibly TRBD2 (5 bases). Trimming pared 3 bases from V and 3 bases from J, leaving 20 bases between. Germline CDR1 WSHSY, CDR2 SAAADI. CDR3 length: 18 amino acids.

At least ten counts were recorded for this clone. The CDR3 DNA follows: TGTGCCAGCAGTTTATCCCCAGGGGGGAACACCGGGGAGCTGTTTTTT. Protein: CASSLSPGGNTGELFF. The rearrangement joins TRBV28 to TRBJ2-2, with 7 bases that match TRBD1. Germline assignment: CDR1 MDHEN and CDR2 SYDVKM. The CDR3 consists of 16 residues. J was trimmed by 1 base and V by 1 base; bases with no gene match: 3.

Judged by abundance, this clone is medium-sized (0.01 to 0.1%). The genes are TRBV7-6 and TRBJ2-1; 9 positions agree with TRBD1. Germline values: CDR1 SGHVS, CDR2 FNYEAQ. Unmatched junction bases numbered 11, after V lost 4 bases and J lost 7 bases. The length of the CDR3 is 16 residues. The CDR3 nucleotides read TGTGCCAGCAGCTCGGGGAGCGGGACAGGGAGTAATGAGCAGTTCTTC. Translation: CASSSGSGTGSNEQFF.

This clone was detected many times. The J gene is TRBJ2-1, the V gene TRBV11-2; 8 nucleotides line up with TRBD2. The CDR3 loop spans 14 amino acids. Germline V gives CDR1 SGHAT, CDR2 FQNNGV. V dropped 1 base and J dropped 8; count of bases not matched to a gene: 4. The CDR3 reads CASSLGTSIDEQFF. CDR3 DNA: TGTGCCAGCAGCTTAGGGACTAGCATCGATGAGCAGTTCTTC.

This clone was found many times. The chain recombines TRBV2 with TRBJ2-1; 10 bases line up with TRBD2. The CDR3 runs to 18 residues. V lost 2 bases and J lost 12; bases outside the gene matches: 19. CDR1 and CDR2 (germline): SNHLY, FYNNEI. The CDR3 sequence is CASSERGLATTPRTRQFF. In nucleotides, the CDR3 is TGTGCCAGCAGTGAAAGGGGACTAGCGACCACCCCTAGGACTCGGCAGTTCTTC.

This clone was detected ten times or more. This chain links TRBV5-1 with TRBJ2-1; TRBD1 might be the D (6 bases). The CDR3 contains 15 residues. With 6 bases removed from V and 0 bases from J, the gap between germline ends came to 13 bases. Germline CDR1 reads SGHRS; CDR2 reads YFSETQ. CDR3 sequence reads: CASTNEDSSYNEQFF. In nucleotides, the CDR3 is TGCGCCAGCACCAATGAGGACAGCTCCTACAATGAGCAGTTCTTC.

This clone was counted at least ten times. The chain couples TRBV5-1 to TRBJ1-4; D remains unclear. Trimming removed 0 bases at V and 4 bases at J, with 10 bases between. The CDR3 totals 15 residues. Germline V CDR1 and CDR2: SGHRS, YFSETQ. As DNA, the CDR3 is TGCGCCAGCAGCTTGGCGTCGATCGGTAATGAAAAACTGTTTTTT. This gives the protein CASSLASIGNEKLFF.

This clone has at least ten counts. The chain links TRBV5-1 to TRBJ1-1; D may be TRBD1 (6 bases). V shed 0 bases and J shed 6 bases, with 9 bases lying between them. Germline V gene sequence: CDR1 SGHRS, CDR2 YFSETQ. The CDR3 consists of 13 residues. In nucleotides, the CDR3 is TGCGCCAGCAGCTTGGAGACAGGATCTGAAGCTTTCTTT. Residues: CASSLETGSEAFF.

This clone was observed many times. The chain combines TRBV19 with TRBJ2-1; TRBD2 agrees at 9 bases. Germline values: CDR1 LNHDA, CDR2 SQIVND (reference sequence). The CDR3 is 19 residues long. Trimming removed 5 bases from V and 5 bases from J; junction bases left unmatched: 19. CDR3 loop: CASSPFIPSRLAANNEQFF. CDR3 coding DNA: TGTGCCAGTAGTCCGTTTATCCCCTCCCGACTAGCGGCAAACAATGAGCAGTTCTTC.

This clone was found many times. The chain recombines TRBV28 with TRBJ2-7; 7 nucleotides agree with TRBD1. The germline CDR1 and CDR2 sequences are MDHEN and SYDVKM. The CDR3 loop spans 13 amino acids. After removal of 9 bases from V and 0 bases from J, the junction contained 5 bases not matched to a gene. The CDR3: CASEQGISYEQYF. In DNA, the CDR3 is TGTGCCAGTGAACAGGGGATCTCCTACGAGCAGTACTTC.

This clone was picked up many times. The rearrangement uses TRBV28 and TRBJ1-2; D gene ambiguous. Looked up from germline, CDR1 is MDHEN and CDR2 is SYDVKM. The CDR3 runs to 12 residues. Trimming shortened V by 2 bases and J by 5 bases, and 6 bases separated the two germline ends. In DNA form, the CDR3 reads TGTGCCAGCAGTTTAGACATGTATGGCTACACCTTC. Translated, it gives CASSLDMYGYTF.

This clone was seen a few times. This chain connects TRBV19 to TRBJ2-5; the D gene is possibly TRBD1 (6 bases). CDR1 is LNHDA and CDR2 is SQIVND in the germline V gene (reference sequence). This CDR3 has 12 amino acids. The germline V and J ends were trimmed by 6 bases and 4 bases, with 9 bases remaining between them. CDR3 nucleotide sequence: TGTGCCAGTAGGTCCAGGGGAGAGACCCAGTACTTC. This gives the protein CASRSRGETQYF. Full variable domain (rest looked up from reference TRBV19 and TRBJ2-5): DGGITQSPKYLFRKEGQNVTLSCEQNLNHDAMYWYRQDPGQGLRLIYYSQIVNDFQKGDIAEGYSVSREKKESFPLTVTSAQKNPTAFYLCASRSRGETQYFGPGTRLLVL.

This clone came up many times. J is TRBJ1-6 and V is TRBV30, with 7 positions matching TRBD1. This CDR3 spans 16 amino acids. CDR1 GTSNPN and CDR2 SVGIG come from the germline V gene (reference sequence). V dropped 4 bases and J dropped 6; count of bases not matched to a gene: 12. For the CDR3, the DNA is TGTGCCTGGACCGCCTCAGGCAAGGGGGCTAATTCACCCCTCCACTTT. It specifies CAWTASGKGANSPLHF.

Within the sample, this clone is medium-sized. For the CDR3, the DNA is TGTGCCATCAGTGAATTGGGACAGGTCTACGAGCAGTACTTC. It encodes CAISELGQVYEQYF. This chain uses TRBV10-3 with TRBJ2-7; TRBD1 matches at 8 bases. The V gene's germline CDR1 is ENHRY and CDR2 SYGVKD. The J segment lost 3 bases and the V segment lost 3 bases, leaving 4 bases of the junction unmatched. This CDR3 spans 14 amino acids.